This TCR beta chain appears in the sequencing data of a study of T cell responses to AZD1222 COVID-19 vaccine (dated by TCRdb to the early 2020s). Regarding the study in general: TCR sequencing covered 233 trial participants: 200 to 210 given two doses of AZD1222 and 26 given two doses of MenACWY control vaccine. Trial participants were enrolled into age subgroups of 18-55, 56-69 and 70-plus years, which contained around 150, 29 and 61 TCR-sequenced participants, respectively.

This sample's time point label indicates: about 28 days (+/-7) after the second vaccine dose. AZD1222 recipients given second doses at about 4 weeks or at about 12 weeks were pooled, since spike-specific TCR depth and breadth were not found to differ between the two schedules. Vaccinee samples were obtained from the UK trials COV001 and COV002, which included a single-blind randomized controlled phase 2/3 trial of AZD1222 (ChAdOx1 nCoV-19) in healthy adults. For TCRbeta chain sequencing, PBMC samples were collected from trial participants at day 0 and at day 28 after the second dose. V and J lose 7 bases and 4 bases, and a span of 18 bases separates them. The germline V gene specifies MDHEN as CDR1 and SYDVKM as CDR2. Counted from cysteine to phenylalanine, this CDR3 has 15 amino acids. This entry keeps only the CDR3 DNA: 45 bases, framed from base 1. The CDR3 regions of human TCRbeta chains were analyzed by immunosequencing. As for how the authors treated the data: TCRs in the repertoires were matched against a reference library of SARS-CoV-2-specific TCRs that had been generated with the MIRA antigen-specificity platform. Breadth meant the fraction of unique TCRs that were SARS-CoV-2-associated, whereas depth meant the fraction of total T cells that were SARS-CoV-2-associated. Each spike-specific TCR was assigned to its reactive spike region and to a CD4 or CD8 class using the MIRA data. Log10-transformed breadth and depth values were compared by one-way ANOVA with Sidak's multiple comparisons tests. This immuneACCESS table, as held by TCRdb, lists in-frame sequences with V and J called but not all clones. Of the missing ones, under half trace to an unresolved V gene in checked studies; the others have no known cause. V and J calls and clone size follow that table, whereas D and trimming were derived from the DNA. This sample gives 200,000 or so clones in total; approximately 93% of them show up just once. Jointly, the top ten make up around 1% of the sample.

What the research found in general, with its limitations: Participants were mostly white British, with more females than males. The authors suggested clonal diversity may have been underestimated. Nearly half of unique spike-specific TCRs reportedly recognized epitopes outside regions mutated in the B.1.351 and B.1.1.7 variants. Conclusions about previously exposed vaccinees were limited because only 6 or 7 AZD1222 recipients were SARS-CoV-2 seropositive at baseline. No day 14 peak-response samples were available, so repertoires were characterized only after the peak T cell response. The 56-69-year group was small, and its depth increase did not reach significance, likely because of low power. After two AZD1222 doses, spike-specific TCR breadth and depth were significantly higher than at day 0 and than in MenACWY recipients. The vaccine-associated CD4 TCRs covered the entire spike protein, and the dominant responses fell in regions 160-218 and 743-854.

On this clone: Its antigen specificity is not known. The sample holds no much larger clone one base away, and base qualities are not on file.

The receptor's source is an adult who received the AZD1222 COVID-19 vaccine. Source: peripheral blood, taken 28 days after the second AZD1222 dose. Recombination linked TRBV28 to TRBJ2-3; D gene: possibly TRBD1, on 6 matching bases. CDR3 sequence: CASNQQGRPSDTQYF. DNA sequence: TGTGCCAGCAACCAACAGGGTAGGCCTTCAGATACGCAGTATTTT.